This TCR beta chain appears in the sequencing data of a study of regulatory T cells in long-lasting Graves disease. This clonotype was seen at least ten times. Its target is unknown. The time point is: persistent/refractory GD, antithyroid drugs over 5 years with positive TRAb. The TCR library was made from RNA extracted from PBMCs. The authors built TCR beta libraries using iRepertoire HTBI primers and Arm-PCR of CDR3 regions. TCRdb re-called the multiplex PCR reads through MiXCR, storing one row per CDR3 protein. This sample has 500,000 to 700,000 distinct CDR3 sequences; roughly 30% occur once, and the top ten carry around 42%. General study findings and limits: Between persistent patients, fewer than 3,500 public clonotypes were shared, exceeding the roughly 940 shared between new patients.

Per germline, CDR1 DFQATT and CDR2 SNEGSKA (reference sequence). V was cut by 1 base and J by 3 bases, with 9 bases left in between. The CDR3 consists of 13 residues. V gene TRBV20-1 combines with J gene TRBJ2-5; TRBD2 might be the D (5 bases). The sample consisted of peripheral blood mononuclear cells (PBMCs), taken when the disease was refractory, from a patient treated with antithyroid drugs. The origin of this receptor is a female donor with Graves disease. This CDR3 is CSARVPGKETQYF. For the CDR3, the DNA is TGCAGTGCTAGAGTCCCGGGAAAAGAGACCCAGTACTTC.